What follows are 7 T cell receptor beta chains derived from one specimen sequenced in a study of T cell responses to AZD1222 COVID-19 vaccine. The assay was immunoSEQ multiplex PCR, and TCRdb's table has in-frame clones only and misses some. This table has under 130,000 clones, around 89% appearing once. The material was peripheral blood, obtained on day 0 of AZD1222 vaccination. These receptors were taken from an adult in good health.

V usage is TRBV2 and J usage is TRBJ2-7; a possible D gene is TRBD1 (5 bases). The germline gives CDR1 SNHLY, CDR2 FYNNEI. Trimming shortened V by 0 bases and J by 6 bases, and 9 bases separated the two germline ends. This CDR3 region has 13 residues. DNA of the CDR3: TGTGCCAGCAGTGAAGCAATTCAGGGCGAGCAGTACTTC. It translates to CASSEAIQGEQYF.

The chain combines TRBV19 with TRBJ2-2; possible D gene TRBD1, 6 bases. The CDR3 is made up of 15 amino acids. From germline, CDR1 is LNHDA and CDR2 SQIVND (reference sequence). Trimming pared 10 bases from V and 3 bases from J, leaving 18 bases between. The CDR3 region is CATKEWGQDTGELFF. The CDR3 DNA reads TGTGCCACTAAGGAGTGGGGGCAGGACACCGGGGAGCTGTTTTTT.

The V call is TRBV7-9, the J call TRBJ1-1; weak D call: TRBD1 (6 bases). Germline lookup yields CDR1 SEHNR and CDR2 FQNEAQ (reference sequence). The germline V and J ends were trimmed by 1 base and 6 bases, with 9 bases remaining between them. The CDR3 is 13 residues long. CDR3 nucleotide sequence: TGTGCCAGCAGCTTAGTCGAGGGGGCTGAAGCTTTCTTT. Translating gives CASSLVEGAEAFF. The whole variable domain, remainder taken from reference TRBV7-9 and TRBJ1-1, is DTGVSQNPRHKITKRGQNVTFRCDPISEHNRLYWYRQTLGQGPEFLTYFQNEAQLEKSRLLSDRFSAERPKGSFSTLEIQRTEQGDSAMYLCASSLVEGAEAFFGQGTRLTVV.

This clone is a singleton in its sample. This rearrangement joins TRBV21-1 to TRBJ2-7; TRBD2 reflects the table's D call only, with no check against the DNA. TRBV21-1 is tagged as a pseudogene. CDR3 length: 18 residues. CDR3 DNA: TGTGCCAGCAGCAGAAGCGGGAGGGCCCCTCCGAGCTCCTACGAGCAGTACTTC. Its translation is CASSRSGRAPPSSYEQYF.

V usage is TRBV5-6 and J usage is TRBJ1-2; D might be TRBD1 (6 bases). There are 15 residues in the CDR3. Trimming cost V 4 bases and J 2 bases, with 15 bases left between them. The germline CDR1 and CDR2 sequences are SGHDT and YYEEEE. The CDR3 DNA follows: TGTGCCAGCAGCCGCCCGAATACAGGGAACTATGGCTACACCTTC. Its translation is CASSRPNTGNYGYTF.

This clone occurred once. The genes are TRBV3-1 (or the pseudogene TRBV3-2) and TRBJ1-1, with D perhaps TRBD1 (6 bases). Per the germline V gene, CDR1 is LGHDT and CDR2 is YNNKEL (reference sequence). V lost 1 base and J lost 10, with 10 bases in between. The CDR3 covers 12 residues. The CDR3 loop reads CASSQADSRAFF. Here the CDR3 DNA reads TGTGCCAGCAGCCAAGCGGACAGTAGAGCTTTCTTT.

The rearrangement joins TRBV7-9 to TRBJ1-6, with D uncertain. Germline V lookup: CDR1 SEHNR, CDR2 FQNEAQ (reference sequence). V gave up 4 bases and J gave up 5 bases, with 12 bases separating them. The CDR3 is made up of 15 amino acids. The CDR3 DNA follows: TGTGCCAGCAGCTGGCGGGGAGGCGATAATTCACCCCTCCACTTT. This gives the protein CASSWRGGDNSPLHF.